Sequencing of this T cell receptor beta chain was carried out in a study of metastatic and nonmetastatic thyroid tumors (dated by TCRdb to the early 2020s). For the study in its entirety: The researchers compared repertoires between peripheral blood samples and tumor or nodule tissue samples from patients with malignant or benign thyroid disease. Overall study outcomes, separate from this receptor: In both blood and tumor samples, malignant tumors were reported to have significantly higher TCR beta diversity than benign nodules.

No treatment had been received by any patient before thyroid surgery. Using T-cell receptor beta sequencing, the researchers looked back retrospectively at clinical samples from patients, gathered between about 2011 and 2019. V is cut by 0 bases and J by 5 bases, and the space between the germline ends is 7 bases. Via the germline V gene (reference sequence), CDR1 is LNHNV and CDR2 YYDKDF. Taken from cysteine to phenylalanine, the CDR3 has 13 residues. Only the CDR3 part of the read is kept: 39 bases, read in frame from the first base. This clone was observed a few times. The target of this receptor is not known. No base qualities exist here, and no much larger clone lies one base off it. The library relied on PCR. The listed sequencing device is Illumina HiSeq 4000. High-throughput sequencing was used to profile the TCR beta-chain CDR3 region of every patient. In the authors' own workflow: A classifier to discriminate distant-metastatic papillary thyroid cancer patients was built from CDR3 differences across clinicopathological groups. The Shannon index was used to measure repertoire diversity, and the Morisita-Horn index was used to measure how similar tumor and blood repertoires were. TCRdb reprocessing: public reads trimmed at Q25 with fastp, clones called with MiXCR, in-frame beta chains kept. The V and J calls were determined by TCRdb, not by the authors. The sample yields approximately 32,000 clones; 33% were counted once. Together, the top ten hold about 16% of the sample.

The TCR was taken from a female donor with papillary thyroid cancer or a benign thyroid nodule (not recorded which). Some clones in this sample may be carry-over from other donors' samples. Sequenced: tumor tissue. The sequence is built from TRBV15 and TRBJ1-2; 5 matching bases give a weak D call of TRBD1. The CDR3: CATSRDEGYGYTF. The nucleotide sequence reads as follows: TGTGCCACCAGCAGAGATGAGGGGTATGGCTACACCTTC.